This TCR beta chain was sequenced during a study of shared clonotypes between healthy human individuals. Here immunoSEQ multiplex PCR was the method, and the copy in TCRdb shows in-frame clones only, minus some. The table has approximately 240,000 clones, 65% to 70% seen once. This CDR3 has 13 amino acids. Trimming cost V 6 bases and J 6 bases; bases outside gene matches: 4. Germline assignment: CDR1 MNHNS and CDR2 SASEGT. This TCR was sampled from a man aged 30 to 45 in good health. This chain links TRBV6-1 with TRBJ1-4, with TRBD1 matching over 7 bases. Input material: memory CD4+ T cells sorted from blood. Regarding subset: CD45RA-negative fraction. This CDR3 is CASRSRGDEKLFF. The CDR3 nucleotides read TGTGCCAGCAGGAGCAGGGGGGATGAAAAACTGTTTTTT.